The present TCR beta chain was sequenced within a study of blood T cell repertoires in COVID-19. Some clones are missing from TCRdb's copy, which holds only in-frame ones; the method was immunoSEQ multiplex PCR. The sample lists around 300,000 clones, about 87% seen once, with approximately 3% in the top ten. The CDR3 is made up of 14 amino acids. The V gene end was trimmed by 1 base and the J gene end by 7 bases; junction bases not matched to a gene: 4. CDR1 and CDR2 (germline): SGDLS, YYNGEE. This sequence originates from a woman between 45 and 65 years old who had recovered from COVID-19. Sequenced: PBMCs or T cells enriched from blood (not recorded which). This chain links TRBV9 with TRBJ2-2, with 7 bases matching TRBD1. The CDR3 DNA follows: TGTGCCAGCAGCGTATTAGGGGGCGGCGGGGAGCTGTTTTTT. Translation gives CASSVLGGGGELFF.